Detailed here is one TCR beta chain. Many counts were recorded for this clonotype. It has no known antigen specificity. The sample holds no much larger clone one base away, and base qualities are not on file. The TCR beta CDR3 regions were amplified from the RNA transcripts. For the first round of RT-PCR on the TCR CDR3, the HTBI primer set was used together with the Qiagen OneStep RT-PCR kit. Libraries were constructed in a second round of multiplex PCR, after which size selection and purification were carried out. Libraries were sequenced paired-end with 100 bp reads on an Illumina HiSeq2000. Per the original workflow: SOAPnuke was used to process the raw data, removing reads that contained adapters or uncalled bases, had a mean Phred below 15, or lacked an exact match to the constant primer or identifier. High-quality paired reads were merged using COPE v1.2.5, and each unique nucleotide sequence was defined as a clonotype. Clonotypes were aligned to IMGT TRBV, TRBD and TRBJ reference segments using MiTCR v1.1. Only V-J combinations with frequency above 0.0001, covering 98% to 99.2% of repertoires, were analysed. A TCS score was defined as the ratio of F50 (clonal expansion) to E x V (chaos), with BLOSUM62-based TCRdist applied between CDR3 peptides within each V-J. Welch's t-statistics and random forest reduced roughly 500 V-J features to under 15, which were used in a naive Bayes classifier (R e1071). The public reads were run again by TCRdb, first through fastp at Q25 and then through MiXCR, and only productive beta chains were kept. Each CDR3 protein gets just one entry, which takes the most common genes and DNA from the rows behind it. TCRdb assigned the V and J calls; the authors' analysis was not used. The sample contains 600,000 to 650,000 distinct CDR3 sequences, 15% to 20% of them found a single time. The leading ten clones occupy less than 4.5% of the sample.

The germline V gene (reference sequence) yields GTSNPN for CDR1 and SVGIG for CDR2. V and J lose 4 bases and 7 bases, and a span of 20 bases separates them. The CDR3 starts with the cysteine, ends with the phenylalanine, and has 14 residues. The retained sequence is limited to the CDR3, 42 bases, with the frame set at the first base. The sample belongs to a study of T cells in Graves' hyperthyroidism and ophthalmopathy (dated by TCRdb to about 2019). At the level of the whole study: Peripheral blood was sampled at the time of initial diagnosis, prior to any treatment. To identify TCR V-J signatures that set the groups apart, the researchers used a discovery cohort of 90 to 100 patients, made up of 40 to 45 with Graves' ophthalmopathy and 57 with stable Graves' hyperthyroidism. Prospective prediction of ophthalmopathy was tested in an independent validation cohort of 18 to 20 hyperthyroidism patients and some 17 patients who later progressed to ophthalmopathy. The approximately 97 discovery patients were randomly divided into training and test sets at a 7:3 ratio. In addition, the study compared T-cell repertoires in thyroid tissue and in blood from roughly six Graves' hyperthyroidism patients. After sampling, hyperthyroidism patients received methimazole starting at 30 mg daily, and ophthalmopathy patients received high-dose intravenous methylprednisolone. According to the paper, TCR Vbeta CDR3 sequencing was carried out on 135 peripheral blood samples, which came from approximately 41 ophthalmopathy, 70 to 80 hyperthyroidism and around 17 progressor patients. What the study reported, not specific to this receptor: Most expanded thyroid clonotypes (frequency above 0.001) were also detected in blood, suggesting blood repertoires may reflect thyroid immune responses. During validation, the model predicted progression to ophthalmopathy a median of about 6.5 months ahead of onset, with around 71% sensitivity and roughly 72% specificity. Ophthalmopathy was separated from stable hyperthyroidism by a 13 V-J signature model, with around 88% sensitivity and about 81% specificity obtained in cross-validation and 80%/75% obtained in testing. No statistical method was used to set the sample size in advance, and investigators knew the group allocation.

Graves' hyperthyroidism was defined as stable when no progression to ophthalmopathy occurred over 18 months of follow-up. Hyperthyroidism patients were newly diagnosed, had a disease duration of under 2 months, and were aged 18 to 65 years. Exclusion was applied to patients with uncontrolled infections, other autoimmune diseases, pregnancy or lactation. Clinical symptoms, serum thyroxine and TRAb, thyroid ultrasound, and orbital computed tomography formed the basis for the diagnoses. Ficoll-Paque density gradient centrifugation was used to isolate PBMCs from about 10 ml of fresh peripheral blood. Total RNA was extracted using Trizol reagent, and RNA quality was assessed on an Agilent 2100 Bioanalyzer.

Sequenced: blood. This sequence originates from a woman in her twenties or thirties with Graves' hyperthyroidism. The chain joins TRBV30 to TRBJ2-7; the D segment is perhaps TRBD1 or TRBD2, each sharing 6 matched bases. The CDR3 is CAWTRGGGREEQYF. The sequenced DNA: TGTGCCTGGACACGTGGAGGGGGACGGGAAGAGCAGTACTTC. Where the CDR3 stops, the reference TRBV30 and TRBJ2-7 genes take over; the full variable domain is SQTIHQWPATLVQPVGSPLSLECTVEGTSNPNLYWYRQAAGRGLQLLFYSVGIGQISSEVPQNLSASRPQDRQFILSSKKLLLSDSGFYLCAWTRGGGREEQYFGPGTRLTVT.